The 8 T cell receptor beta chains listed next were all sequenced from one sample in a study of shared clonotypes between healthy human individuals. The method was immunoSEQ multiplex PCR; TCRdb's version includes in-frame clones alone and lacks a portion of them. The repertoire holds 2 million to 3 million clones, with under 95% as singletons. The sample consisted of naive CD4+ T cells from PBMCs. Subset noted: CD45RA+ positively selected. Receptors originate from a man aged 18 to 29 in good health. Some clones in this sample may be carry-over from other donors' samples.

The V call is TRBV4-2, the J call TRBJ2-7; possible D gene TRBD2, 5 bases. The germline V gene has CDR1 LGHNA and CDR2 YNFKEQ. The CDR3 consists of 15 residues. Trimming removed 0 bases from V and 1 base from J, with 10 bases in between. The CDR3 here is CASSQEPGKSYEQYF. The CDR3 region has the DNA TGTGCCAGCAGCCAAGAACCCGGGAAGTCCTACGAGCAGTACTTC.

The sample holds one count of this clone. V gene TRBV6-5 combines with J gene TRBJ1-1; possible D gene TRBD1, 5 bases. The ends were cut back, 1 base at V and 0 bases at J, with 9 bases in the middle. Germline CDR1 is MNHEY and CDR2 is SVGAGI. The CDR3 contains 15 residues. The CDR3 sequence is CASSYYRQLNTEAFF. The CDR3 DNA reads as TGTGCCAGCAGTTACTACAGACAGCTGAACACTGAAGCTTTCTTT.

This clone appeared once. This chain connects TRBV5-1 to TRBJ1-2; 10 bases fit TRBD1. Germline V gene data show CDR1 as SGHRS and CDR2 as YFSETQ. CDR3 size: 12 residues. V lost 4 bases, J lost 11 bases, and 5 bases stayed unmatched. As DNA, the CDR3 is TGCGCCAGCAGCCCACCGGGACAGGGGTACACCTTC. Translating it yields CASSPPGQGYTF.

This rearrangement joins TRBV2 to TRBJ1-2; 9 bases line up with TRBD1. The CDR3 covers 14 residues. Germline-derived CDR1 and CDR2 are SNHLY and FYNNEI. V trimming: 4 bases; J trimming: 7 bases; junction bases outside the gene matches: 7. The CDR3 bases are TGTGCCAGCAGTGGTAGACAGGGGGGCAGTGGCTACACCTTC. Amino acid sequence: CASSGRQGGSGYTF.

The chain combines TRBV27 with TRBJ2-7; no firm D call. With 5 bases removed from V and 3 bases from J, the gap between germline ends came to 14 bases. The germline V gene has CDR1 MNHEY and CDR2 SMNVEV (reference sequence). The CDR3 has 14 amino acids. In nucleotides, the CDR3 is TGTGCCAGCAGTATCAGGTTCGGTCGCTACGAGCAGTACTTC. Encoded protein: CASSIRFGRYEQYF.

The chain uses TRBV28 and TRBJ1-2; D may be TRBD1 (5 bases). The CDR3 has 14 residues. Trimming removed 2 bases at V and 4 bases at J, with 11 bases between. CDR1 is MDHEN and CDR2 is SYDVKM in the germline V gene. The CDR3 DNA reads as TGTGCCAGCAGTTTAATTTCAGGGCTCTATGGCTACACCTTC. It encodes CASSLISGLYGYTF.

The CDR3 sequence: CASFRLFNTEAFF. CDR3 bases: TGTGCCAGCTTTCGGCTATTTAACACTGAAGCTTTCTTT. V and J are TRBV28 and TRBJ1-1; no definite D call. Germline loops: CDR1 MDHEN, CDR2 SYDVKM. Trimming took 8 bases from V and 2 from J, leaving 12 bases between them. CDR3 length: 13 amino acids. Looking up the rest from reference TRBV28 and TRBJ1-1 gives the full variable domain: DVKVTQSSRYLVKRTGEKVFLECVQDMDHENMFWYRQDPGLGLRLIYFSYDVKMKEKGDIPEGYSVSREKKERFSLILESASTNQTSMYLCASFRLFNTEAFFGQGTRLTVV.

The J gene is TRBJ2-7, the V gene TRBV2; D not resolved. The V and J ends lost 8 bases and 1 base respectively, with 15 bases between them. CDR3 length: 14 amino acids. In germline, CDR1 is SNHLY, CDR2 FYNNEI. The CDR3 is CASASETLSYEQYF. The CDR3 nucleotides read TGTGCCAGCGCCAGCGAAACCTTGTCCTACGAGCAGTACTTC.